Detailed here is one TCR beta chain. Assay: immunoSEQ multiplex PCR; the TCRdb copy retains only in-frame clones and omits some. The table shows more than 70,000 clones, with 80% to 90% occurring only once. The germline V gene encodes CDR1 KGHDR and CDR2 SFDVKD. Trimming cost V 6 bases and J 3 bases, with 16 bases left between them. The CDR3 has 15 residues. This specimen comes from a study of blood T cell repertoires in COVID-19. In the study overall: Sites in the United States, Italy and Spain provided acute and convalescent COVID-19 samples.

This receptor was taken from a woman aged 80 or older with acute or convalescent COVID-19. V gene TRBV24-1 combines with J gene TRBJ2-5; D might be TRBD2 (5 bases). Sequencing used peripheral blood. The CDR3 sequence is CATSLGVSGEETQYF. CDR3 coding DNA: TGTGCCACCAGTCTTGGGGTCAGCGGTGAAGAGACCCAGTACTTC.